Listed below are T cell receptor beta chains from one sample, sequenced in a study of blood T cell repertoires in COVID-19. TCRdb's table, derived via immunoSEQ multiplex PCR, lists solely in-frame clones and lacks some. The table shows about 170,000 clones, with roughly 91% occurring only once. Input material: peripheral blood. The receptors come from a young man with COVID-19, enrolled during active disease. CDR3s include the opening cysteine and the closing phenylalanine or tryptophan.

j_call	v_call	cdr3_aa
TRBJ1-2	TRBV5-5	CASSSPIGVEEGGYTF
TRBJ2-7	TRBV9	CASSPRTASYEQYF
TRBJ1-2	TRBV19	CASSPGQGIYGYTF
TRBJ2-1	TRBV5-3	CARGVDSPNEQFF
TRBJ2-1	TRBV4-3	CASSLASGSNEQFF
TRBJ1-1	TRBV28	CASLYSPNTEAFF
TRBJ2-1	TRBV7-9	CASSSRGDEQFF
TRBJ1-1	TRBV11-1	CASSRYDRWPEAFF
TRBJ1-5	TRBV5-8	CASSLGARMGQPQHF
TRBJ1-2	TRBV7-9	CASSAPSGSGYTF
TRBJ1-1	TRBV12-3/TRBV12-4	CASSLGANTEAFF
TRBJ2-6	TRBV5-1	CASSALDSPSGANVLTF
TRBJ1-2	TRBV6-5	CASSYDGASYGYTF
TRBJ2-7	TRBV5-4	CASSFQIAGVNEQYF
TRBJ1-2	TRBV4-3	CASSEDGGVYGYTF
TRBJ1-2	TRBV28	CASSPPGPGLASLDYGYTF
TRBJ1-2	TRBV30	CAWSDQGFYGYTF
TRBJ1-5	TRBV4-1	CASSQDITRGQPQHF
TRBJ2-7	TRBV6-2/TRBV6-3	CASSLGSGPYEQYF
TRBJ2-3	TRBV30	CAWSAGTDTQYF
TRBJ2-1	TRBV18	CASSTTPRHEQFF
TRBJ2-1	TRBV11-2	CASSLEGRHRNEQFF
TRBJ1-3	TRBV9	CASSVSPNRGKGNTIYF
TRBJ2-3	TRBV28	CASSLSKGATDTQYF